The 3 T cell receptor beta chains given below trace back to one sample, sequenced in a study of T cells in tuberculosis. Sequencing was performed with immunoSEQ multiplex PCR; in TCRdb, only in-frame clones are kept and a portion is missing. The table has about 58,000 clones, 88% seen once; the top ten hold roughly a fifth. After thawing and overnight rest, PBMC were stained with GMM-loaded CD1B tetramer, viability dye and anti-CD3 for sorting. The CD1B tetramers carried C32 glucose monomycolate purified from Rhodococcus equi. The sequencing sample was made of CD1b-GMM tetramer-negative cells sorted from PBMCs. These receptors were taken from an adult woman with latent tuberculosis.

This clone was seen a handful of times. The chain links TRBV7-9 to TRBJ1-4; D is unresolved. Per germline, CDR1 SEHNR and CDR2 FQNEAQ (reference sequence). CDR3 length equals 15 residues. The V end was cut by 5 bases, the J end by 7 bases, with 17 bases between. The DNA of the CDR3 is TGTGCCAGCAGCAGCACGATCAGGATGTCTGAAAAACTGTTTTTT. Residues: CASSSTIRMSEKLFF.

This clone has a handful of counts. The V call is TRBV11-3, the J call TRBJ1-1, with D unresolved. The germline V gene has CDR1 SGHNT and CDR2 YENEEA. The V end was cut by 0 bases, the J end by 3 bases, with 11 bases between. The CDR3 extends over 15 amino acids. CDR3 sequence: CASSLDAAGYTEAFF. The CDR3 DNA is TGTGCCAGCAGCTTAGACGCCGCGGGATACACTGAAGCTTTCTTT.

CDR3 nucleotide sequence: TGTGCCAGCAGCCAAGAACTAGCGGGAGTGTCCCTATACAATGAGCAGTTCTTC. This codes for CASSQELAGVSLYNEQFF. V usage is TRBV14 and J usage is TRBJ2-1; TRBD2 matches at 11 bases. The length of the CDR3 is 18 residues. The junction had 8 bases not matched to a gene; V was cut back by 0 bases and J by 4 bases. The germline gives CDR1 SGHDN, CDR2 FVKESK. The variable domain in full, with the rest retrieved from reference TRBV14 and TRBJ2-1, is EAGVTQFPSHSVIEKGQTVTLRCDPISGHDNLYWYRRVMGKEIKFLLHFVKESKQDESGMPNNRFLAERTGGTYSTLKVQPAELEDSGVYFCASSQELAGVSLYNEQFFGPGTRLTVL.